This paragraph covers one T cell receptor (beta chain) sequence. The data originate from a study of blood T cell repertoires in COVID-19. The wider study: The United States, Italy and Spain were the sources of the acute and convalescent COVID-19 samples. T cells, B-cell-depleted T cells, or PBMCs supplied cDNA or gDNA.

Germline CDR1 and CDR2: LNHNV and YYDKDF (reference sequence). The CDR3 is made up of 17 amino acids. V dropped 0 bases and J dropped 0 bases, with 9 bases sitting between them. The authors' processing: Estimated nucleated cell counts came from reference gene primer amplification. Data came from immunoSEQ multiplex PCR; TCRdb stores just in-frame clones and leaves some out. D and trimming come from the DNA, and the V and J calls and clone size come from that table. Of about 130,000 clones in the sample, 70% to 80% are singletons; the top ten hold around 5%. Seattle cases were enrolled at active infection and followed longitudinally.

Sequencing was done on a sample of peripheral blood. This clonotype was obtained from a woman in her 70s with COVID-19, enrolled during active disease. The J gene is TRBJ2-6, the V gene TRBV15; D gene ambiguous. The CDR3 DNA sequence: TGTGCCACCAGCAGAGACTTACAAGACTCTGGGGCCAACGTCCTGACTTTC. Protein: CATSRDLQDSGANVLTF.